The present T cell receptor (beta chain) was sequenced within a study of blood T cell repertoires in COVID-19. Sequenced by immunoSEQ multiplex PCR; TCRdb stores in-frame clones only, minus some. The table records 120,000 to 150,000 clones, around nine tenths of them present only once. V lost 0 bases and J lost 1; bases outside the gene matches: 0. The germline V gene encodes CDR1 GTSNPN and CDR2 SVGIG (reference sequence). This CDR3 contains 14 residues. This clone has just one count. The clonotype was recovered from a human donor in a cohort sampled during active COVID-19. This chain links TRBV30 with TRBJ2-3; 8 bases align to TRBD1. The sequenced sample was peripheral blood. The CDR3 DNA follows: TGTGCCTGGAGTGTACAGGGGGGCACAGATACGCAGTATTTT. Translated, it gives CAWSVQGGTDTQYF.